The present entry profiles one TCR beta chain with its context. What it binds is unknown. The data originate from a study of cytomegalovirus exposure and HLA in healthy donors. General study results and limits: A later analysis associated about 18,000 TCR beta sequences with HLA alleles at a 0.05 false discovery rate. An analysis done earlier found most TCR beta V segments productive about 87% or about 30% of the time. A list of around 150 TCR beta chains associated with cytomegalovirus was given. Fewer N-insertions than the approximately 700-donor mean were reportedly shown by an Asian-associated ancestry cluster in a later analysis.

The PCR used 60 Vbeta and 13 Jbeta primers. Assay used: immunoSEQ multiplex PCR; TCRdb lists only in-frame clones, some missing. The table includes around 130,000 clones, about 80% detected once. After removal of 2 bases from V and 6 bases from J, the junction contained 1 base not matched to a gene. The CDR3 runs to 12 residues. Sequenced sample: PBMCs. The sequence was obtained from a woman aged 45-65 years in good health and CMV-seronegative. The chain couples TRBV23-1 to TRBJ2-7; 7 bases agree with TRBD1. TRBV23-1 is assigned to the ORF class and has an uncertain function. CDR3 DNA sequence: TGCGCCAGCAGTCAAAGACAGGGCGAGCAGTACTTC. It yields the protein CASSQRQGEQYF.